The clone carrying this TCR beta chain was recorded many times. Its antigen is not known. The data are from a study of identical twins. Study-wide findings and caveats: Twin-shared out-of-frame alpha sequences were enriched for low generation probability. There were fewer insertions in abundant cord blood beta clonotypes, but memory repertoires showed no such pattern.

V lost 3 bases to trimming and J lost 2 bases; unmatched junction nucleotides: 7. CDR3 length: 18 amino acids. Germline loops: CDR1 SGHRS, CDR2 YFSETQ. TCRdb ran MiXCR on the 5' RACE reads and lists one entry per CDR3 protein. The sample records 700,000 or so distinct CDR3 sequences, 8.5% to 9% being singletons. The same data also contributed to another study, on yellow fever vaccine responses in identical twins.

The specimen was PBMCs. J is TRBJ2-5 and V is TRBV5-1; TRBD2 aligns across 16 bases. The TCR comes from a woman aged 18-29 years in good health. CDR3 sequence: CASSWGTSGRASQETQYF. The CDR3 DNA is TGCGCCAGCAGCTGGGGGACTAGCGGGAGGGCCAGTCAAGAGACCCAGTACTTC.